The entry below describes one T cell receptor beta chain. A multiplex PCR was run with 60 Vbeta primers and 13 Jbeta primers. TCRdb keeps only in-frame clones here, not all; method: immunoSEQ multiplex PCR. The table for this sample gives approximately 110,000 clones. This entry is derived from a study of cytomegalovirus exposure and HLA in healthy donors. V dropped 5 bases and J dropped 9; count of bases not matched to a gene: 5. This CDR3 region has 14 residues. Germline lookup yields CDR1 SQVTM and CDR2 ANQGSEA. Source material: PBMCs. The sequence was obtained from a man in his forties or fifties in good health and CMV-seronegative. The V gene is TRBV29-1, the J gene TRBJ2-1; 15 bases map to TRBD2. This CDR3 is CSVKGLAGGSEQFF. In DNA form, the CDR3 reads TGCAGCGTTAAAGGACTAGCGGGAGGGAGTGAGCAGTTCTTC.